Shown below are 15 T cell receptor beta chains from a single sample sequenced in a study of T cell repertoires in aging, cancer and after chemotherapy. Multiplex touch-down PCR with TRB-A/B primers amplified rearranged V-D-J TRB sequences. TCRdb recomputed calls from the multiplex PCR reads with MiXCR, one row per CDR3 protein. The sample records 10,000 to 15,000 distinct CDR3 sequences, 35% being singletons. The template was genomic DNA from peripheral blood, not RNA. The sample comprised blood. These receptors were taken from a human donor in good health. The donor label of this sample is uncertain.

This clonotype was detected once. The V and J genes are TRBV15 and TRBJ2-7; 8 nucleotides agree with TRBD2. This CDR3 is built from 17 residues. Germline V lookup: CDR1 LNHNV, CDR2 YYDKDF (reference sequence). V shed 1 base, J shed 7 bases, and the junction held 15 bases outside the gene matches. The CDR3 sequence: CATSRGPGGLELGEQYF. CDR3 sequence (DNA): TGTGCCACCAGCAGAGGGCCTGGGGGACTAGAATTGGGGGAGCAGTACTTC.

V gene TRBV27 combines with J gene TRBJ2-7; 9 bases line up with TRBD1. This CDR3 has 13 residues. J gave up 5 bases and V 4 bases, and 3 bases lay outside the gene matches. In germline, CDR1 is MNHEY, CDR2 SMNVEV (reference sequence). CDR3: CASSWDRDHEQYF. CDR3 nucleotide sequence: TGTGCCAGCAGTTGGGACAGGGATCACGAGCAGTACTTC.

Notes on this clonotype: A much larger clone sits a single nucleotide away, making a read error possible. V gene TRBV6-6 combines with J gene TRBJ2-3; D is uncertain. V was trimmed by 0 bases and J by 0 bases, leaving 4 bases between them. The CDR3 is 14 amino acids. Germline V gene sequence: CDR1 MNHNY, CDR2 SVGAGI (reference sequence). The CDR3 reads CASSYSTSTDTQYF. The CDR3 DNA follows: TGTGCCAGCAGTTACTCGACTAGCACAGATACGCAGTATTTT.

The chain employs TRBV6-1 and TRBJ2-1; D is uncertain. The V gene's germline CDR1 is MNHNS and CDR2 SASEGT. The CDR3 extends over 10 amino acids. V was pared by 9 bases and J by 10 bases, with 10 bases between. CDR3 DNA sequence: TGTGCCAGTACTAAAGAGGAGCAGTTCTTC. This translates into CASTKEEQFF.

The chain has TRBV18 and TRBJ2-7; no firm D call. CDR1 and CDR2 (germline): KGHSH, LQKENI. The CDR3 has 13 residues. The V end lost 0 bases, the J end lost 6 bases, and 9 bases lay between the germline ends. This CDR3 reads CASSPPTTPEQYF. In nucleotides, the CDR3 is TGTGCCAGCTCACCACCGACGACTCCCGAGCAGTACTTC. The complete variable domain, with remaining parts taken from reference TRBV18 and TRBJ2-7, reads NAGVMQNPRHLVRRRGQEARLRCSPMKGHSHVYWYRQLPEEGLKFMVYLQKENIIDESGMPKERFSAEFPKEGPSILRIQQVVRGDSAAYFCASSPPTTPEQYFGPGTRLTVT.

This rearrangement joins TRBV12-3 or TRBV12-4 to TRBJ2-7, with D possibly being TRBD1 (5 bases). V dropped 6 bases and J dropped 3 bases, with 15 bases sitting between them. This CDR3 comprises 14 residues. The CDR3 nucleotides read TGTGCCAGCAGCCCTCAGGGTTTTGGCTACGAGCAGTACTTC. This translates into CASSPQGFGYEQYF.

This clonotype was found a few times. The rearrangement joins TRBV4-2 to TRBJ2-6; tentative D call: TRBD2 (6 bases). CDR1 and CDR2 from the germline V gene are LGHNA and YNFKEQ. V lost 3 bases to trimming and J lost 0 bases, with 12 bases between them. This CDR3 has 17 amino acids. The CDR3 sequence: CASSQSGSSSGANVLTF. The CDR3 bases are TGTGCCAGCAGCCAGAGCGGGTCGTCCTCTGGGGCCAACGTCCTGACTTTC.

The chain recombines TRBV5-6 with TRBJ2-5; 9 nucleotides agree with TRBD1. The CDR3 is 20 amino acids. Looked up from germline, CDR1 is SGHDT and CDR2 is YYEEEE. Trimming at V came to 3 bases and at J to 3 bases, leaving 21 bases not matched to a gene. The chain's CDR3 is CASSWHRDRVIRKWEETQYF. The CDR3 DNA reads TGTGCCAGCAGCTGGCATAGGGACAGGGTAATAAGGAAATGGGAAGAGACCCAGTACTTC.

This clonotype showed up just a few times. The chain links TRBV6-5 to TRBJ1-5; D is unclear. Germline V gives CDR1 MNHEY, CDR2 SVGAGI. V lost 6 bases and J lost 0, with 6 bases in between. There are 13 residues in the CDR3. The CDR3, as DNA: TGTGCCAGCAGAGCATATAGCAATCAGCCCCAGCATTTT. This sequence encodes CASRAYSNQPQHF.

CDR3 region: CASSPGLKDTEAFF. CDR3 in DNA: TGTGCCAGCAGTCCAGGACTTAAGGACACTGAAGCTTTCTTT. This chain links TRBV6-6 with TRBJ1-1; D is undetermined. The CDR3 runs 14 residues. Germline loops: CDR1 MNHNY, CDR2 SVGAGI (reference sequence). V lost 5 bases, J lost 3 bases, and 13 bases lay in between.

This chain connects TRBV6-5 to TRBJ2-7; D is uncertain. The length of the CDR3 is 14 residues. CDR1 is MNHEY and CDR2 is SVGAGI in the germline V gene. The V end lost 2 bases, the J end lost 6 bases, and 14 bases lay between the germline ends. CDR3 nucleotides: TGTGCCAGCAGTTACCGCTTTCGACCCGGCGAGCAGTACTTC. Protein product: CASSYRFRPGEQYF.

The genes are TRBV19 and TRBJ2-3; 14 positions match TRBD2. The CDR3 totals 15 residues. The V gene's germline CDR1 is LNHDA and CDR2 SQIVND (reference sequence). With V trimmed by 5 bases and J by 6 bases, 4 bases remained unmatched. CDR3 sequence: CASSAGTSGSDTQYF. CDR3 DNA sequence: TGTGCCAGTAGTGCTGGGACTAGCGGGAGCGATACGCAGTATTTT.

The chain couples TRBV19 to TRBJ1-2; D not resolved. Germline CDR1 LNHDA, CDR2 SQIVND (reference sequence). Trimming removed 3 bases from V and 5 bases from J, with 13 bases in between. CDR3 length: 14 amino acids. CDR3 sequence: CASSIPRRSYGYTF. In DNA, the CDR3 is TGTGCCAGTAGTATCCCCAGGAGATCATATGGCTACACCTTC. The full variable domain, its missing parts supplied by reference TRBV19 and TRBJ1-2, is DGGITQSPKYLFRKEGQNVTLSCEQNLNHDAMYWYRQDPGQGLRLIYYSQIVNDFQKGDIAEGYSVSREKKESFPLTVTSAQKNPTAFYLCASSIPRRSYGYTFGSGTRLTVV.

V and J are TRBV30 and TRBJ1-1, with D unresolved. The V end was cut by 1 base, the J end by 2 bases, with 5 bases between. The CDR3 is 12 residues long. Germline values: CDR1 GTSNPN, CDR2 SVGIG (reference sequence). The DNA for the CDR3 is TGTGCCTGGAGTGACATAAACACTGAAGCTTTCTTT. Translated: CAWSDINTEAFF.

J is TRBJ2-6 and V is TRBV6-2 or TRBV6-3; D is perhaps TRBD2 (7 bases). The V end lost 7 bases, the J end lost 2 bases, and 21 bases lay between the germline ends. Germline-derived CDR1 and CDR2 are MNHEY and SVGEGT. This CDR3 region has 18 residues. This chain's CDR3 is CASIAVRTGGPGANVLTF. The CDR3, as DNA: TGTGCCAGCATCGCCGTGCGGACCGGGGGGCCTGGGGCCAACGTCCTGACTTTC.